The rows below give T cell receptor beta chains drawn from one sample of a study of cytomegalovirus exposure and HLA in healthy donors. Repertoires were generated with immunoSEQ multiplex PCR, while TCRdb's copy carries only in-frame clones and drops some. The sample carries about 45,000 clones, about 78% recorded once. Material for sequencing was PBMCs. The receptors were gathered from a woman aged 30 to 39 in good health and CMV-seronegative. The CDR3 runs from the conserved cysteine through the conserved F or W. Fields, in order: V gene, clone size, CDR3 length, D gene, CDR3 protein. A D gene is named only where the DNA matches it firmly. Only some rows state a clone size, as once, few, many or a class for expanded clones.

v_gene: TRBV30
abundance: -
len: 12
d_gene: -
CDR3aa: CAWSPPAGVAFF

v_gene: TRBV5-6
abundance: -
len: 12
d_gene: -
CDR3aa: CASSLAGETQYF

v_gene: TRBV27
abundance: -
len: 14
d_gene: -
CDR3aa: CASSAKEGLEGYTF

v_gene: TRBV7-9
abundance: -
len: 13
d_gene: -
CDR3aa: CASSIERTGELFF

v_gene: TRBV6-5
abundance: -
len: 13
d_gene: -
CDR3aa: CASSYSYQETQYF

v_gene: TRBV6-1
abundance: once
len: 16
d_gene: -
CDR3aa: CASSEAGRQPSYEQYF

v_gene: TRBV14
abundance: -
len: 18
d_gene: TRBD2
CDR3aa: CASSQFNSGLRGTGELFF

v_gene: TRBV5-6
abundance: -
len: 15
d_gene: TRBD1
CDR3aa: CASSWGDRGPVGYTF

v_gene: TRBV7-9
abundance: few
len: 13
d_gene: TRBD1
CDR3aa: CASSLAGGGEQFF

v_gene: TRBV27
abundance: -
len: 12
d_gene: TRBD1
CDR3aa: CASSRQGSPLHF

v_gene: TRBV2
abundance: once
len: 13
d_gene: -
CDR3aa: CASSSQESYEQYF

v_gene: TRBV10-3
abundance: -
len: 14
d_gene: -
CDR3aa: CAISPQGNYNEQFF

v_gene: TRBV9
abundance: -
len: 15
d_gene: -
CDR3aa: CASSSNVLWSGELFF

v_gene: TRBV2
abundance: -
len: 16
d_gene: TRBD1
CDR3aa: CASSPQGTGNTGELFF

v_gene: TRBV6-1
abundance: -
len: 14
d_gene: -
CDR3aa: CATQFVATNTEAFF

v_gene: TRBV30
abundance: -
len: 11
d_gene: -
CDR3aa: CAWRLGRGYTF

v_gene: TRBV27
abundance: -
len: 14
d_gene: -
CDR3aa: CASSRKADSYEQYF

v_gene: TRBV13
abundance: -
len: 14
d_gene: -
CDR3aa: CASSSFSGANVLTF

v_gene: TRBV2
abundance: -
len: 14
d_gene: -
CDR3aa: CASRAGRGDEKLFF

v_gene: TRBV15
abundance: -
len: 15
d_gene: TRBD2
CDR3aa: CATSREPGTSGEQYF

v_gene: TRBV15
abundance: few
len: 15
d_gene: TRBD1
CDR3aa: CATSRETGAAETQYF

v_gene: TRBV28
abundance: -
len: 17
d_gene: TRBD1
CDR3aa: CASSLRSDRAWGAEAFF

v_gene: TRBV30
abundance: -
len: 15
d_gene: TRBD2
CDR3aa: CAWSLAGGATDTQYF

v_gene: TRBV29-1
abundance: -
len: 14
d_gene: TRBD1
CDR3aa: CSVGGQGAREKLFF

v_gene: TRBV19
abundance: -
len: 14
d_gene: TRBD2
CDR3aa: CASSTWTSGIAQYF

v_gene: TRBV7-9
abundance: few
len: 13
d_gene: -
CDR3aa: CASSTSGNYGYTF

v_gene: TRBV7-9
abundance: -
len: 13
d_gene: -
CDR3aa: CASSLVYQGLAFF

v_gene: TRBV7-2
abundance: -
len: 14
d_gene: -
CDR3aa: CASSPKTGIETQYF

v_gene: TRBV19
abundance: -
len: 13
d_gene: -
CDR3aa: CASRDGQNYGYTF